This T cell receptor (beta chain) appears in the sequencing data of a study of blood T cell repertoires in COVID-19. Study-level background: Acute and convalescent COVID-19 samples came from the United States, Italy and Spain.

Original processing methods: Amplification of reference gene primers was used by the study to estimate nucleated cell counts. Using immunoSEQ multiplex PCR, the repertoire was profiled, and TCRdb retains in-frame clones only, with some absent. From that table come the V and J calls and clone size; the DNA was used to work out D and trimming. The sample contains hundreds of thousands of clones, more than 75% of which appear only once. CDR1 and CDR2 (germline): LNHNV, YYDKDF (reference sequence). Trimming removed 3 bases from V and 1 base from J, with 12 bases in between. The length of the CDR3 is 15 residues.

The V and J genes are TRBV15 and TRBJ2-5; tentative D call: TRBD2 (5 bases). The sample was peripheral blood. The clonotype was recovered from a woman aged 40-49 years who had recovered from COVID-19. CDR3 sequence: CATSRDLSVQETQYF. The DNA of the CDR3 is TGTGCCACCAGCAGGGACTTGTCGGTCCAAGAGACCCAGTACTTC.